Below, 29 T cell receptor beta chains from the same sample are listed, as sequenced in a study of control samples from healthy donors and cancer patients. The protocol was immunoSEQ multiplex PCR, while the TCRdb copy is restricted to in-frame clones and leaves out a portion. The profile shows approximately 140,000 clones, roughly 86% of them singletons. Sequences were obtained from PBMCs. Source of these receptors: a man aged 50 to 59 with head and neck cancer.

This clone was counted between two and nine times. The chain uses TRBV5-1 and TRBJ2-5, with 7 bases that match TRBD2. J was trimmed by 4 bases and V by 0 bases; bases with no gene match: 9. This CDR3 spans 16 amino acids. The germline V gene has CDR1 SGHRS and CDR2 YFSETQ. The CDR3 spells CASSLAAGQERETQYF. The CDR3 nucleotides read TGCGCCAGCAGCTTGGCAGCGGGGCAGGAAAGAGAGACCCAGTACTTC.

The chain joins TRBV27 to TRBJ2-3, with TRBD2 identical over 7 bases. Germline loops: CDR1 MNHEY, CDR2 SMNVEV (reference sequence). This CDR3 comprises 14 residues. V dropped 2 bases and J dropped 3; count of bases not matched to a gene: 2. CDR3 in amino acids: CASSLTSETDTQYF. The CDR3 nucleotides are TGTGCCAGCAGTTTAACTAGCGAGACAGATACGCAGTATTTT.

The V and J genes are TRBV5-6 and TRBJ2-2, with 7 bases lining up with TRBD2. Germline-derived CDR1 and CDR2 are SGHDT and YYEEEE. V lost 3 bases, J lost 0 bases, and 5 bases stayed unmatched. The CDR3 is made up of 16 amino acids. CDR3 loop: CASSSPGLTNTGELFF. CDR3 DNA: TGTGCCAGCAGCTCGCCGGGACTAACGAACACCGGGGAGCTGTTTTTT.

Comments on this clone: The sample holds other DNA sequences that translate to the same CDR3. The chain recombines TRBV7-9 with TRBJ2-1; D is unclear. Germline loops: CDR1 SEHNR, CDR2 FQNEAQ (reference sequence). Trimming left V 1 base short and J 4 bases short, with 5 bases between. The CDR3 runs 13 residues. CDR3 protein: CASSLVLYNEQFF. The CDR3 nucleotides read TGTGCCAGCAGCTTAGTGCTGTACAATGAGCAGTTCTTC.

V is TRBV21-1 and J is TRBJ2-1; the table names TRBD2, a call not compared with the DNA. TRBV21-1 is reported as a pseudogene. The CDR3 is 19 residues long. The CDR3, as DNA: TGTGCCAGCAGCGCCGCTAGACTAGCGGGGGGGTTCTCCTACAATGAGCAGTTCTTC. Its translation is CASSAARLAGGFSYNEQFF.

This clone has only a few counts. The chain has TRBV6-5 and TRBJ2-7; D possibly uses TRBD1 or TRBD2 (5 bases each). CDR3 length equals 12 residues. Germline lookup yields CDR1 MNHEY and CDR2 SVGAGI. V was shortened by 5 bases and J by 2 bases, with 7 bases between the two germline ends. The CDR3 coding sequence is TGTGCCAGCAGTACGGGGCCCTACGAGCAGTACTTC. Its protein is CASSTGPYEQYF.

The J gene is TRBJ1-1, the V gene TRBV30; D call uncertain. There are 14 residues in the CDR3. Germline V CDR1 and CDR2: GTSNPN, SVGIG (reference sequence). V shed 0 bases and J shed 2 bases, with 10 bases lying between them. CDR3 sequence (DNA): TGTGCCTGGAGTGTACTAGGGAGAAACACTGAAGCTTTCTTT. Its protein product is CAWSVLGRNTEAFF. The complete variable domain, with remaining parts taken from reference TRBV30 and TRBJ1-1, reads SQTIHQWPATLVQPVGSPLSLECTVEGTSNPNLYWYRQAAGRGLQLLFYSVGIGQISSEVPQNLSASRPQDRQFILSSKKLLLSDSGFYLCAWSVLGRNTEAFFGQGTRLTVV.

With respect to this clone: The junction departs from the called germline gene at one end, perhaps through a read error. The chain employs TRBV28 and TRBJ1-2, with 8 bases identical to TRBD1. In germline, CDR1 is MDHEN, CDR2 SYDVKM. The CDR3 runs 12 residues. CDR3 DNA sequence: TGTGCCAGCAGTTTGACAGGGGCCTCACCCGCCTTC. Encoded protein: CASSLTGASPAF.

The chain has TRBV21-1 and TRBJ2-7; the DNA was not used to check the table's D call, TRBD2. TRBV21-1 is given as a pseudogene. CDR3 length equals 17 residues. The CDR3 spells CASSKVRLAGGSAEQYF. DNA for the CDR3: TGTGCCAGCAGCAAAGTGAGGCTAGCGGGAGGATCGGCCGAGCAGTACTTC.

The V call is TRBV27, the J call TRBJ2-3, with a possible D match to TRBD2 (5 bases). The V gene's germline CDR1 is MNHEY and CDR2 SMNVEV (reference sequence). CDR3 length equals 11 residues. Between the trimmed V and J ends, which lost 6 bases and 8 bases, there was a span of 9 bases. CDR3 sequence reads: CASSSEATQYF. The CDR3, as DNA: TGTGCCAGCAGCTCGGAGGCTACGCAGTATTTT.

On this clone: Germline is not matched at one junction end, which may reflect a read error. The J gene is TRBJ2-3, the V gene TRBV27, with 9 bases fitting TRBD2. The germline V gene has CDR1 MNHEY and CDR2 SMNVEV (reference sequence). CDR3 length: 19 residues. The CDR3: CASSLSPEGAGGTADTQYF. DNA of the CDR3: TGTGCCAGCAGCTTATCCCCCGAGGGGGCGGGAGGGACCGCAGATACGCAGTATTTT.

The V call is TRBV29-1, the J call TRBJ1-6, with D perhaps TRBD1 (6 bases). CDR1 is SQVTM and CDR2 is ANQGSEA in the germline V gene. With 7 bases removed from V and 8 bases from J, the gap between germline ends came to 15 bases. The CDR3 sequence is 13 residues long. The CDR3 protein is CSAQNRVDSPLHF. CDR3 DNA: TGCAGCGCCCAAAACAGGGTTGATTCACCCCTCCACTTT.

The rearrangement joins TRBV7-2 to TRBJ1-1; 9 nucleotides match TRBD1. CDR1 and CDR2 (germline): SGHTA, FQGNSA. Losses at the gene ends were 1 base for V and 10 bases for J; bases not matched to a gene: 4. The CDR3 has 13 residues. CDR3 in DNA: TGTGCCAGCAGCTTAGAATCGGACAGGGGAGCTTTCTTT. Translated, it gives CASSLESDRGAFF. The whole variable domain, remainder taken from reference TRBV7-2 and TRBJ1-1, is GAGVSQSPSNKVTEKGKDVELRCDPISGHTALYWYRQSLGQGLEFLIYFQGNSAPDKSGLPSDRFSAERTGGSVSTLTIQRTQQEDSAVYLCASSLESDRGAFFGQGTRLTVV.

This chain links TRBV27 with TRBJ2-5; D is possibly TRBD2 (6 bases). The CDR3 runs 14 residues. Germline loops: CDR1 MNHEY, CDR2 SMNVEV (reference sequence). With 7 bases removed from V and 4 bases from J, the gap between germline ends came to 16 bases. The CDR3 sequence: CASTPLAGRETQYF. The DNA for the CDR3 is TGTGCCAGCACTCCCCTTGCGGGGCGAGAGACCCAGTACTTC.

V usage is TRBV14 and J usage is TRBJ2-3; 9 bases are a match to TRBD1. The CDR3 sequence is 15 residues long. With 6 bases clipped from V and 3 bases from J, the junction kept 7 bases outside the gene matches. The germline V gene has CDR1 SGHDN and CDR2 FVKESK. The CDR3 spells CASSPWTGETDTQYF. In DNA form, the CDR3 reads TGTGCCAGCAGTCCATGGACAGGGGAGACAGATACGCAGTATTTT.

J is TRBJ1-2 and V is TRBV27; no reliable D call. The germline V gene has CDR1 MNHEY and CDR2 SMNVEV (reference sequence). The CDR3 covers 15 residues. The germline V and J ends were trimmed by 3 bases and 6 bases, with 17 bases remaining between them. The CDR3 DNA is TGTGCCAGCAGTTTCCGCGGTCGGACCGCAGATGGCTACACCTTC. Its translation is CASSFRGRTADGYTF.

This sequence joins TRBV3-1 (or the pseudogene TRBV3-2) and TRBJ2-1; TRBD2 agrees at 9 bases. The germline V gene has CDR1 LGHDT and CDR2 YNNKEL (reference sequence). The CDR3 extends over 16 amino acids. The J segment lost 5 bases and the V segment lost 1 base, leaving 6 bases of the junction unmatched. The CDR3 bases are TGTGCCAGCAGCCAAGTCTCCCTAGCGGGAAACAATGAGCAGTTCTTC. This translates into CASSQVSLAGNNEQFF.

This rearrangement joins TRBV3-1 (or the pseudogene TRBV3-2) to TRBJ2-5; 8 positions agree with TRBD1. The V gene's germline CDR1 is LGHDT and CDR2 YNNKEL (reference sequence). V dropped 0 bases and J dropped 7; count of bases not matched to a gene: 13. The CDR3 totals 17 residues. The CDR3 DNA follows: TGTGCCAGCAGCCAAGAATCGGCAGGGGGCATCCTAGGGACCCAGTACTTC. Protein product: CASSQESAGGILGTQYF.

The CDR3 protein is CAIGRALGQETQYF. In DNA form, the CDR3 reads TGTGCCATCGGTCGGGCCCTTGGTCAAGAGACCCAGTACTTC. This chain connects TRBV10-3 to TRBJ2-5; D is undetermined. Germline CDR1 ENHRY, CDR2 SYGVKD. V lost 8 bases to trimming and J lost 2 bases, with 15 bases between them. The CDR3 has 14 amino acids.

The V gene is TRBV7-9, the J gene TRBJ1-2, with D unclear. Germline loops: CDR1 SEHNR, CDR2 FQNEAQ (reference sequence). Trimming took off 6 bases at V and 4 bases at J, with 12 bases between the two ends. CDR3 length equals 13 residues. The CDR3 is CASSAGQVYGYTF. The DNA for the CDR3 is TGTGCCAGCAGTGCCGGGCAGGTCTATGGCTACACCTTC.

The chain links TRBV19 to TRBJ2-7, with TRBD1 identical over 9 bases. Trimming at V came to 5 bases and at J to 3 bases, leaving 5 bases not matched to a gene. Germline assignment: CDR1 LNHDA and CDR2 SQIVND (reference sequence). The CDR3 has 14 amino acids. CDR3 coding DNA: TGTGCCAGTAGTCGACAGGGGGATGGCTACGAGCAGTACTTC. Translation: CASSRQGDGYEQYF. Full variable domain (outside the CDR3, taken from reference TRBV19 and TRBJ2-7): DGGITQSPKYLFRKEGQNVTLSCEQNLNHDAMYWYRQDPGQGLRLIYYSQIVNDFQKGDIAEGYSVSREKKESFPLTVTSAQKNPTAFYLCASSRQGDGYEQYFGPGTRLTVT.

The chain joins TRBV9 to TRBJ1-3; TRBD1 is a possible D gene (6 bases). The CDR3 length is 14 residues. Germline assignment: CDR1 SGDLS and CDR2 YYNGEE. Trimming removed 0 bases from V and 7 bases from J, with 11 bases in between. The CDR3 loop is CASSVEGQGNTIYF. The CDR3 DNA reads TGTGCCAGCAGCGTAGAAGGCCAGGGGAACACCATATATTTT. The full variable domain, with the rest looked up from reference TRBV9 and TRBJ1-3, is DSGVTQTPKHLITATGQRVTLRCSPRSGDLSVYWYQQSLDQGLQFLIQYYNGEERAKGNILERFSAQQFPDLHSELNLSSLELGDSALYFCASSVEGQGNTIYFGEGSWLTVV.

Here the CDR3 reads CASSPLTDGNTIYF. As DNA, the CDR3 is TGTGCCAGCTCACCTCTGACAGATGGAAACACCATATATTTT. This chain joins TRBV18 and TRBJ1-3; a weak D match, TRBD1 (5 bases). The CDR3 runs to 14 residues. In germline, CDR1 is KGHSH, CDR2 LQKENI. V lost 3 bases and J lost 3, with 9 bases in between. Using reference TRBV18 and TRBJ1-3 for the parts outside the CDR3, the full variable domain is NAGVMQNPRHLVRRRGQEARLRCSPMKGHSHVYWYRQLPEEGLKFMVYLQKENIIDESGMPKERFSAEFPKEGPSILRIQQVVRGDSAAYFCASSPLTDGNTIYFGEGSWLTVV.

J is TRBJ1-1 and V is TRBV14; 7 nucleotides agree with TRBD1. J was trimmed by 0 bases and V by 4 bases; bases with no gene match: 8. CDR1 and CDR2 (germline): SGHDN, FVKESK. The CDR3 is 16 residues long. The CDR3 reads CASSPLSGQMNTEAFF. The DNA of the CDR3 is TGTGCCAGCAGCCCCCTGTCGGGACAGATGAACACTGAAGCTTTCTTT.

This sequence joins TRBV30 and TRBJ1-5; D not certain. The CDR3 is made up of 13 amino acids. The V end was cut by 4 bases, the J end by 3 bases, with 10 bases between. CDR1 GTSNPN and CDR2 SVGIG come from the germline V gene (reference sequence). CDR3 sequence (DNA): TGTGCCTGGACGGGAGGAAACAATCAGCCCCAGCATTTT. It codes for CAWTGGNNQPQHF.

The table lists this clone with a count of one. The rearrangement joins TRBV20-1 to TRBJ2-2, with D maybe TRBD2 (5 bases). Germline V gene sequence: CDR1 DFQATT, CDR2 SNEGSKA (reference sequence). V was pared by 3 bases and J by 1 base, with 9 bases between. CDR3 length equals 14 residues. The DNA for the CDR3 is TGCAGTGCTAGTTTCGGGATGAACACCGGGGAGCTGTTTTTT. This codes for CSASFGMNTGELFF.

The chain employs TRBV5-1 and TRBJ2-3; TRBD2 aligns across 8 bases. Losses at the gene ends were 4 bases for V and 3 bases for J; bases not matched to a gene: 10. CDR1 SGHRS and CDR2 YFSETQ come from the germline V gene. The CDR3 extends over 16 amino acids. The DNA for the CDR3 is TGCGCCAGCAGCCCTAATTACGGGGGGGTAACAGATACGCAGTATTTT. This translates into CASSPNYGGVTDTQYF. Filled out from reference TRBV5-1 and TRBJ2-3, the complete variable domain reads KAGVTQTPRYLIKTRGQQVTLSCSPISGHRSVSWYQQTPGQGLQFLFEYFSETQRNKGNFPGRFSGRQFSNSRSEMNVSTLELGDSALYLCASSPNYGGVTDTQYFGPGTRLTVL.

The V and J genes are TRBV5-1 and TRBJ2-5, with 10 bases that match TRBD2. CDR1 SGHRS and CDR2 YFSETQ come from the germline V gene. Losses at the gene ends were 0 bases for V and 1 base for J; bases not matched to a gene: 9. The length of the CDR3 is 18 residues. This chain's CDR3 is CASSLDPPSGGGQETQYF. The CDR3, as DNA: TGCGCCAGCAGCTTGGATCCCCCTAGCGGGGGTGGCCAAGAGACCCAGTACTTC.

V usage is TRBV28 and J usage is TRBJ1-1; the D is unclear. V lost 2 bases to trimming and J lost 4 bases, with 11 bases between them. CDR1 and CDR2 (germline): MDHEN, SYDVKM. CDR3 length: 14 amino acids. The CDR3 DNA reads TGTGCCAGCAGTTTAATCTTACGCGGCACTGAAGCTTTCTTT. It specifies CASSLILRGTEAFF.